This T cell receptor (beta chain) was obtained from a study of regulatory T cells. For this clone: Its antigen remains unidentified.

A couple of CD3G-deficient patients had more severe autoimmunity; all had some. The CDR3 contains 12 residues. V lost 4 bases to trimming and J lost 4 bases, with 8 bases between them. Germline V gene sequence: CDR1 MNHNY, CDR2 SVGAGI (reference sequence). Primers: 52 TRBV forward and 13 TRBJ reverse. Here immunoSEQ multiplex PCR was the method, and the copy in TCRdb shows in-frame clones only, minus some. This sample yields approximately 3,700 clones, of which about 91% are seen a single time; 2.6% belongs to the top ten. Findings and caveats of the study: Compared with autologous conventional CD4+ cells and control regulatory cells, CD3G-deficient regulatory T cells showed reduced diversity. Regulatory T cells showed the strongest V-J pair restriction and V/J gene skewing among patient repertoires.

Input material: CD4+ Tregs sorted from blood. This TCR came from a child younger than 10 with CD3G deficiency. This chain joins TRBV6-6 and TRBJ2-7, with D perhaps TRBD1 (5 bases). The CDR3 coding sequence is TGTGCCAGCAGTTTGGGGCGTTACGAGCAGTACTTC. Protein product: CASSLGRYEQYF.